The clone carrying this T cell receptor beta chain was recorded a few times. Regarding time point: week 3, after first cycle of checkpoint inhibitor. Patients with prior systemic cancer treatment, concomitant immunosuppressants, or other active malignancies were excluded. The CDR3 is 15 residues long. Per the germline V gene, CDR1 is SGHRS and CDR2 is YFSETQ. J gave up 6 bases and V 3 bases, and 10 bases lay outside the gene matches. A fixed DNA input of about 320 ng was used per bulk PBMC sample. Here immunoSEQ multiplex PCR was the method, and the copy in TCRdb shows in-frame clones only, minus some. This sample has 25,000 to 30,000 clones, with over 70% found just once. The data stem from a study of blood T cell dynamics during melanoma immunotherapy.

This clonotype originated in a human donor with melanoma. V usage is TRBV5-1 and J usage is TRBJ2-7; TRBD1 agrees at 9 bases. The sample in question was blood, obtained from a patient treated with checkpoint blockade. The CDR3 DNA sequence: TGCGCCAGCAGCTGGACAGGGGAGGGAACGGTCGAGCAGTACTTC. The encoded protein is CASSWTGEGTVEQYF.